This T cell receptor (beta chain) was profiled in a study of T cell changes during pregnancy in multiple sclerosis. A single count supports this clone. Method: immunoSEQ multiplex PCR; TCRdb's copy keeps in-frame clones and lacks some. Of some 54,000 clones in the sample, 93% were seen once. This specimen was peripheral blood, taken after pregnancy. The source of this sequence is a female donor with multiple sclerosis, enrolled in a pregnancy study.

The CDR3 is CASSFSSGPSVEQFF. In DNA, the CDR3 is TGTGCCAGCAGCTTCTCTAGCGGACCCTCGGTTGAGCAGTTCTTC. The genes are TRBV11-2 and TRBJ2-1; TRBD2 aligns across 7 bases. This CDR3 is built from 15 residues. V gave up 3 bases and J gave up 9 bases; unmatched junction bases: 11. From germline, CDR1 is SGHAT and CDR2 FQNNGV. Supplemented by reference TRBV11-2 and TRBJ2-1, the full variable domain reads EAGVAQSPRYKIIEKRQSVAFWCNPISGHATLYWYQQILGQGPKLLIQFQNNGVVDDSQLPKDRFSAERLKGVDSTLKIQPAKLEDSAVYLCASSFSSGPSVEQFFGPGTRLTVL.